A single TCR beta chain is shown here with its context. Its antigen is not identified. This table comes from immunoSEQ multiplex PCR, and its TCRdb copy is limited to in-frame clones, with some not included. The data contain approximately 140,000 clones, 90% of them singletons. This sample stems from a study of T cell responses to AZD1222 COVID-19 vaccine. The CDR3 has 14 residues. The V gene's germline CDR1 is MGHRA and CDR2 YSYEKL. V dropped 1 base and J dropped 7 bases, with 11 bases sitting between them. General study findings and limits: Close to half of spike-specific TCRs reportedly recognize unmutated variant regions. Only a handful of AZD1222 recipients tested seropositive at baseline. Mapped onto spike, vaccine-associated CD4 TCRs spanned it and were dominant at 160-218 and 743-854.

The sample in question was peripheral blood, obtained 28 days after the second AZD1222 dose. The chain joins TRBV4-1 to TRBJ2-1, with D possibly matching TRBD2 (6 bases). The receptor comes from an adult who received the AZD1222 COVID-19 vaccine. CDR3 residues: CASSQVRDQNEQFF. Here the CDR3 DNA reads TGCGCCAGCAGCCAAGTGCGGGACCAGAATGAGCAGTTCTTC.